This section outlines one TCR beta chain sequence together with its context. The antigen is undetermined. The data were taken from a study of T cell clones after liver transplantation. Study-wide background: TCRbeta sequencing after a pre-transplant mixed lymphocyte reaction identified graft-donor-reactive clones, later tracked in post-transplant blood. Subjects received no induction therapy and standard immunosuppression until randomization at 12-24 months post-transplant. Blood was drawn pre-transplant, before withdrawal, and after full or failed withdrawal.

Study-level findings and limits: Post-transplant, graft-donor-reactive CD4 TCRbeta sequences in blood dropped significantly in most of the 8 subjects.

Data came from immunoSEQ multiplex PCR; TCRdb stores just in-frame clones and leaves some out. Seen here are 68,000 or so clones, 80% to 95% observed once, and the top ten hold 0.98%. This CDR3 contains 14 residues. Per germline, CDR1 SGDLS and CDR2 YYNGEE. The V and J ends lost 4 bases and 5 bases respectively, with 14 bases between them. The clonotype was recovered from a human patient who received a liver transplant. Some T cells may be supplied by the graft donor. J is TRBJ2-3 and V is TRBV9; D perhaps matches TRBD1 (5 bases). The sequences come from CD4+ T cells from blood, collected roughly 25 months after liver transplant. CDR3 nucleotides: TGTGCCAGCAGCTCGGGCCAGGGTGTAGATACGCAGTATTTT. Translated, it gives CASSSGQGVDTQYF.